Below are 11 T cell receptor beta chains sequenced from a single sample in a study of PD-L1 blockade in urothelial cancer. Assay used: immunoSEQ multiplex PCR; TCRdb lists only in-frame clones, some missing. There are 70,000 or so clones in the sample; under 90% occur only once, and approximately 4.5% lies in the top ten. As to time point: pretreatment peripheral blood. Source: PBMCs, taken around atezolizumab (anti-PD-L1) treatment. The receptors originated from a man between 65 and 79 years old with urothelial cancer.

The CDR3: CASMTGYNQPQHF. CDR3 bases: TGTGCCAGTATGACAGGGTACAATCAGCCCCAGCATTTT. V is TRBV28 and J is TRBJ1-5; 7 nucleotides match TRBD1. CDR3 size: 13 residues. Per germline, CDR1 MDHEN and CDR2 SYDVKM. The V and J ends lost 9 bases and 3 bases, in that order; junction bases with no gene match: 5.

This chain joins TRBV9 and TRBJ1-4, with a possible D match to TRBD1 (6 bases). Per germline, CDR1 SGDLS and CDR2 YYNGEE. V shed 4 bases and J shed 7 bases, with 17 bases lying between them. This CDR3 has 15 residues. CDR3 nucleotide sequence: TGTGCCAGCAGCTTCCAGGGGAGTGGTGGTGAAAAACTGTTTTTT. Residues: CASSFQGSGGEKLFF.

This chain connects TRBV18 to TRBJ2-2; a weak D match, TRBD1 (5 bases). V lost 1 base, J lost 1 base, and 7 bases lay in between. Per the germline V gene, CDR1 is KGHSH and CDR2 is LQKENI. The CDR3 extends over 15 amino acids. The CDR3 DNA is TGTGCCAGCTCACCACAGGGGATGAACACCGGGGAGCTGTTTTTT. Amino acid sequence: CASSPQGMNTGELFF.

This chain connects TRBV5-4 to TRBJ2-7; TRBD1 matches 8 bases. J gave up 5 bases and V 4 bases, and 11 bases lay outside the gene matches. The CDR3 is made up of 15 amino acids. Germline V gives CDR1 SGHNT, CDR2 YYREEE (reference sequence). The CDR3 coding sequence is TGTGCCAGCAGCCCCCGCCGGACAGGGAGCGACGAGCAGTACTTC. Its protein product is CASSPRRTGSDEQYF.

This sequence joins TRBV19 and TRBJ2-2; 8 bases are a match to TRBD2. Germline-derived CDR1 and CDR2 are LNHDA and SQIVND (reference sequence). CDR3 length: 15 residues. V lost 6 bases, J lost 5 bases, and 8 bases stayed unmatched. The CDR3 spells CASSTGGAGTGELFF. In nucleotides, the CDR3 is TGTGCCAGTAGCACCGGGGGGGCAGGGACCGGGGAGCTGTTTTTT.

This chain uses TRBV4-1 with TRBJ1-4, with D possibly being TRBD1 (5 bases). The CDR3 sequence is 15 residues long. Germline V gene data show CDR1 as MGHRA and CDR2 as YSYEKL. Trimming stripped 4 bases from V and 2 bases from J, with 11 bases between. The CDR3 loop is CASSLPGGTNEKLFF. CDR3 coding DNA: TGCGCCAGCAGCCTGCCCGGGGGGACTAATGAAAAACTGTTTTTT.

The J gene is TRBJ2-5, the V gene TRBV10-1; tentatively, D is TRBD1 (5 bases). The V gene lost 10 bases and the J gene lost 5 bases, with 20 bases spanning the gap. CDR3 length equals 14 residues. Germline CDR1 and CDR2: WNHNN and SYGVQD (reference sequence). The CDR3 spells CATVSKGVYETQYF. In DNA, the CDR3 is TGCGCCACAGTCTCGAAAGGGGTTTATGAGACCCAGTACTTC.

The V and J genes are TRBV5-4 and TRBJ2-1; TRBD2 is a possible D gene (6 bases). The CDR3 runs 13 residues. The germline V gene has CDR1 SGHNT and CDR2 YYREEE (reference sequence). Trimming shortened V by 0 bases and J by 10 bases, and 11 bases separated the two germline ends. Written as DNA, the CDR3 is TGTGCCAGCAGCTTGGGACTAGAGGTCGAGCAGTTCTTC. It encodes CASSLGLEVEQFF.

The CDR3 is CASSFRSALNTEAFF. For the CDR3, the DNA is TGCGCCAGCAGCTTTAGGAGTGCTCTGAACACTGAAGCTTTCTTT. The chain is built from TRBV5-1 and TRBJ1-1; no clear D. Trimming took off 2 bases at V and 0 bases at J, with 11 bases between the two ends. This CDR3 has 15 amino acids. Per germline, CDR1 SGHRS and CDR2 YFSETQ. Based on the CDR3 plus reference TRBV5-1 and TRBJ1-1, the full variable domain is KAGVTQTPRYLIKTRGQQVTLSCSPISGHRSVSWYQQTPGQGLQFLFEYFSETQRNKGNFPGRFSGRQFSNSRSEMNVSTLELGDSALYLCASSFRSALNTEAFFGQGTRLTVV.

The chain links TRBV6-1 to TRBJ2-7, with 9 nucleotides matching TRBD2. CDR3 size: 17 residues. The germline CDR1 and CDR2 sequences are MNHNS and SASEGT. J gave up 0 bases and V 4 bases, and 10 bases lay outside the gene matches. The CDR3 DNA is TGTGCCAGCAGTGCTCGTAGCGGGAGTGTGAGCTCCTACGAGCAGTACTTC. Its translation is CASSARSGSVSSYEQYF.

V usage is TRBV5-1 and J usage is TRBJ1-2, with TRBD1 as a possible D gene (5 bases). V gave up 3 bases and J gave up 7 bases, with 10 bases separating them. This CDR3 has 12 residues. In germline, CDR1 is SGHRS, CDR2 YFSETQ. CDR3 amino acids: CASSSQGTGYTF. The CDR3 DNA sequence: TGCGCCAGCAGCTCCCAGGGTACTGGCTACACCTTC.